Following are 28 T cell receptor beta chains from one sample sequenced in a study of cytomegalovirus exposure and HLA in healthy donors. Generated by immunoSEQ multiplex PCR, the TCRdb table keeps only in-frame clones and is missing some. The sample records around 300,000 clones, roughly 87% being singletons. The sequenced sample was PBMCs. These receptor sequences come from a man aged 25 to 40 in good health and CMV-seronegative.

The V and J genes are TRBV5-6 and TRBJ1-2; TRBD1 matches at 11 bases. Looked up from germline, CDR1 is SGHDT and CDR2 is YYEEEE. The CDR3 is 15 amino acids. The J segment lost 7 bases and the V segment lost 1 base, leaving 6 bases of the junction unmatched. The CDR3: CASSLLGTGGIGYTF. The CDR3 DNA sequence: TGTGCCAGCAGCTTGTTAGGGACAGGGGGTATTGGCTACACCTTC. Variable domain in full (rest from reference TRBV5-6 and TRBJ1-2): DAGVTQSPTHLIKTRGQQVTLRCSPKSGHDTVSWYQQALGQGPQFIFQYYEEEERQRGNFPDRFSGHQFPNYSSELNVNALLLGDSALYLCASSLLGTGGIGYTFGSGTRLTVV.

This CDR3 reads CSAQNPSYEQYF. CDR3 DNA: TGCAGCGCCCAAAATCCCTCCTACGAGCAGTACTTC. The chain recombines TRBV29-1 with TRBJ2-7; D not certain. V was pared by 7 bases and J by 0 bases, with 10 bases between. This CDR3 region has 12 residues. In germline, CDR1 is SQVTM, CDR2 ANQGSEA.

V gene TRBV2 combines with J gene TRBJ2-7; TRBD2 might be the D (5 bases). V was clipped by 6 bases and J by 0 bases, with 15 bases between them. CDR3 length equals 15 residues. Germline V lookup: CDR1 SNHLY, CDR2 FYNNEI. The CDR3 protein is CASRSHGVSSYEQYF. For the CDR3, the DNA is TGTGCCAGCAGGTCCCACGGGGTCAGCTCCTACGAGCAGTACTTC.

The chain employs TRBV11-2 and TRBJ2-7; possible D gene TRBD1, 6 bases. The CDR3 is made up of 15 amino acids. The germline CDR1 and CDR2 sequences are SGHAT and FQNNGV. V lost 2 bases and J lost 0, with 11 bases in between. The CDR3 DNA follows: TGTGCCAGCAGCTTAACACAGGGTCTCTCCTACGAGCAGTACTTC. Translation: CASSLTQGLSYEQYF.

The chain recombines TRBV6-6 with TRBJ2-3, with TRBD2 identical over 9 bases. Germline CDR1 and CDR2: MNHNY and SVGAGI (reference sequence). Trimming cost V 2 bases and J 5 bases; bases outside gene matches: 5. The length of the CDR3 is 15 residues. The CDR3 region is CASSYAGGAIDTQYF. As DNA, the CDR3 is TGTGCCAGCAGTTACGCGGGGGGGGCGATAGATACGCAGTATTTT.

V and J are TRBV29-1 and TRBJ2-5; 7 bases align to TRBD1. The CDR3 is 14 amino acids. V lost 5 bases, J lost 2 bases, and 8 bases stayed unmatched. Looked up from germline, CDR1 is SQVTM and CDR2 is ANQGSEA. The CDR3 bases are TGCAGCGTTTCTTCGGACAGGAGACAAGAGACCCAGTACTTC. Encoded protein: CSVSSDRRQETQYF. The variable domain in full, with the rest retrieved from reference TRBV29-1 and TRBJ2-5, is SAVISQKPSRDICQRGTSLTIQCQVDSQVTMMFWYRQQPGQSLTLIATANQGSEATYESGFVIDKFPISRPNLTFSTLTVSNMSPEDSSIYLCSVSSDRRQETQYFGPGTRLLVL.

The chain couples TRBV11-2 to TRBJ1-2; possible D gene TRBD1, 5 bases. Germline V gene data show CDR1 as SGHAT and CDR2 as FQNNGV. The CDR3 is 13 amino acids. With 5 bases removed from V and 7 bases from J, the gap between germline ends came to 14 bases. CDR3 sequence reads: CASSPGTPFGYTF. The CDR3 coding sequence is TGTGCCAGCAGCCCAGGGACTCCCTTTGGCTACACCTTC.

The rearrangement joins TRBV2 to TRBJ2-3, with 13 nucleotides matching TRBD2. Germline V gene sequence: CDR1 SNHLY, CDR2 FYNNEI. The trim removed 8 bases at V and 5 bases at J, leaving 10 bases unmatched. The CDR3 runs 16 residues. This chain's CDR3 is CASLLTSGGARDTQYF. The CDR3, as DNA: TGTGCCAGCCTCCTTACTAGCGGGGGGGCTAGAGATACGCAGTATTTT.

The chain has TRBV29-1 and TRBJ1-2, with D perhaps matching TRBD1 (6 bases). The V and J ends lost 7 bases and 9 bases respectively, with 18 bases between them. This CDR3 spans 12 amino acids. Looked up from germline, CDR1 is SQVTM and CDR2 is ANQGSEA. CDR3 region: CSASDRWKSYTF. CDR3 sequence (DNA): TGCAGCGCTTCAGACAGGTGGAAGAGCTACACCTTC.

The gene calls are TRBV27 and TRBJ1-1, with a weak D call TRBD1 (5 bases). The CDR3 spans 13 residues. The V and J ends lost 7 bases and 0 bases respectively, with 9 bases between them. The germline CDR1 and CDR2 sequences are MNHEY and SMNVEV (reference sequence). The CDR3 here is CASKTELNTEAFF. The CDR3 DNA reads TGTGCCAGCAAGACAGAACTGAACACTGAAGCTTTCTTT.

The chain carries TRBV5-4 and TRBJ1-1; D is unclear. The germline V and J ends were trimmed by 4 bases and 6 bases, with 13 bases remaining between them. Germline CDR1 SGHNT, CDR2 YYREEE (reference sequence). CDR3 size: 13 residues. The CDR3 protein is CASSHQDIAEAFF. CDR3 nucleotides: TGTGCCAGCAGCCATCAGGATATCGCTGAAGCTTTCTTT. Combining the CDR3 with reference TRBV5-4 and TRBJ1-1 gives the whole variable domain ETGVTQSPTHLIKTRGQQVTLRCSSQSGHNTVSWYQQALGQGPQFIFQYYREEENGRGNFPPRFSGLQFPNYSSELNVNALELDDSALYLCASSHQDIAEAFFGQGTRLTVV.

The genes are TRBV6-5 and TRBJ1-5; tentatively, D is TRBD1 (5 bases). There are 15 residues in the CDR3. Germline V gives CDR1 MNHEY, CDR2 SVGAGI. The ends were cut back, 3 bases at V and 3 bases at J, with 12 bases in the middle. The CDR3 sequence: CASSYRGFNNQPQHF. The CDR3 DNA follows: TGTGCCAGCAGTTATCGGGGGTTTAACAATCAGCCCCAGCATTTT.

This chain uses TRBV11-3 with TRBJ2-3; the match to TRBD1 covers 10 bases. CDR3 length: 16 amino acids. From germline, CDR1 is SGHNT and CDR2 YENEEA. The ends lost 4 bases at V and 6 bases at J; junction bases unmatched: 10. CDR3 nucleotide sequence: TGTGCCAGCAGCTCTGGGACAGGGGAAAGCTCGGATACGCAGTATTTT. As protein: CASSSGTGESSDTQYF.

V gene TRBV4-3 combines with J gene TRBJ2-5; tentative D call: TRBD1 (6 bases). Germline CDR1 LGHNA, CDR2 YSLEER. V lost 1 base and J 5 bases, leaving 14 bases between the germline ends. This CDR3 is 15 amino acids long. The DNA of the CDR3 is TGCGCCAGCAGCCAAGGACACAGGGTCCAGGAGACCCAGTACTTC. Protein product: CASSQGHRVQETQYF.

The CDR3 region is CASSQDGPAPGLAGGLGDTQYF. In nucleotides, the CDR3 is TGTGCCAGCAGCCAAGATGGGCCTGCCCCGGGACTAGCGGGGGGGCTTGGAGATACGCAGTATTTT. This rearrangement joins TRBV4-2 to TRBJ2-3; TRBD2 matches 16 bases. The CDR3 length is 22 residues. The V gene end was trimmed by 0 bases and the J gene end by 5 bases; junction bases not matched to a gene: 17. Germline CDR1 and CDR2: LGHNA and YNFKEQ.

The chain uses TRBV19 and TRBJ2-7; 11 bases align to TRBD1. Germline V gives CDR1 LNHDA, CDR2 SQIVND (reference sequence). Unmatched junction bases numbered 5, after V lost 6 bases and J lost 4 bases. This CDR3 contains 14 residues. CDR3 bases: TGTGCCAGTAGCTTCCGGGACAGGGGGTACGAGCAGTACTTC. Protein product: CASSFRDRGYEQYF.

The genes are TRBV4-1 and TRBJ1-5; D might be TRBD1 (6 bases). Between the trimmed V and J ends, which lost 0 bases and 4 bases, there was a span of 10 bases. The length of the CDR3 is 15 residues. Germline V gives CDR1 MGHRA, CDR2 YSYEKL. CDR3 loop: CASSQDRRGNQPQHF. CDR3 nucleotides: TGCGCCAGCAGCCAAGATCGCAGGGGTAATCAGCCCCAGCATTTT.

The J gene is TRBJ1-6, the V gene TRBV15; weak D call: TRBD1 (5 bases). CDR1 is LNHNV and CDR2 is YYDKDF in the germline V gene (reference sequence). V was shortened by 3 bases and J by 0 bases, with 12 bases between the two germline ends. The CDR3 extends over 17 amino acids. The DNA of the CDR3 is TGTGCCACCAGCAGTACCAGGGAAAGCTCCTATAATTCACCCCTCCACTTT. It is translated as CATSSTRESSYNSPLHF.

The DNA of the CDR3 is TGTGCCAGCAGCCCGGGGGACAGGAGCTCCTACAATGAGCAGTTCTTC. It encodes CASSPGDRSSYNEQFF. This rearrangement joins TRBV5-6 to TRBJ2-1, with 8 nucleotides matching TRBD1. This CDR3 contains 16 residues. Germline V gene data show CDR1 as SGHDT and CDR2 as YYEEEE. The J segment lost 0 bases and the V segment lost 4 bases, leaving 6 bases of the junction unmatched.

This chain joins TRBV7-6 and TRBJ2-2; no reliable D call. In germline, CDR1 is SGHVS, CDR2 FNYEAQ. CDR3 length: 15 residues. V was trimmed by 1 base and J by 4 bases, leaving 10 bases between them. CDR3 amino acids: CASSLDPTRTGELFF. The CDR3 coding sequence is TGTGCCAGCAGCTTAGATCCTACGCGCACCGGGGAGCTGTTTTTT.

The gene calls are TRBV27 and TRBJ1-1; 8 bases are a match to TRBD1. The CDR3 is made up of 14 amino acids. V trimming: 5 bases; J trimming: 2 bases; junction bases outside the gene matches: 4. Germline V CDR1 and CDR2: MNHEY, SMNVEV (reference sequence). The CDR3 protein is CASSPGQGNTEAFF. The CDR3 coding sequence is TGTGCCAGCAGTCCCGGACAGGGTAACACTGAAGCTTTCTTT.

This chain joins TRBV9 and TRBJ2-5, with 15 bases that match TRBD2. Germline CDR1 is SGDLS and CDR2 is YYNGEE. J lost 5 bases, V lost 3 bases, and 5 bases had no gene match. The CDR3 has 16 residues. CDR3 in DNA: TGTGCCAGCAGCGCAGGGACTAGCGGGGGGCGGGAGACCCAGTACTTC. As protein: CASSAGTSGGRETQYF.

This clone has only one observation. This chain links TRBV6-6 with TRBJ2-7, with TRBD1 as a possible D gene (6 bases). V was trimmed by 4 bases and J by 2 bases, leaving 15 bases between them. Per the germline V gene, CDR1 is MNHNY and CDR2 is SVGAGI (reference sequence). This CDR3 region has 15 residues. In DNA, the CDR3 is TGTGCCAGCAGTTTCGACAGGCAGAAGCCCTACGAGCAGTACTTC. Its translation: CASSFDRQKPYEQYF.

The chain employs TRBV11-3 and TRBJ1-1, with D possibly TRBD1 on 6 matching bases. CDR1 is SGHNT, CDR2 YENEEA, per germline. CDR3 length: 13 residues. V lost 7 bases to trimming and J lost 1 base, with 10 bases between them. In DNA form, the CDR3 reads TGTGCCAGCAAAGGGGGAACGAACACTGAAGCTTTCTTT. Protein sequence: CASKGGTNTEAFF.

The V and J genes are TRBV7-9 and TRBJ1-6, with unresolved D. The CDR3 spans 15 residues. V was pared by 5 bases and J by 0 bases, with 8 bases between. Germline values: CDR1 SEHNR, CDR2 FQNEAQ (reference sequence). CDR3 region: CASSRRSSYNSPLHF. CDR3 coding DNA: TGTGCCAGCAGCAGACGGAGCTCCTATAATTCACCCCTCCACTTT.

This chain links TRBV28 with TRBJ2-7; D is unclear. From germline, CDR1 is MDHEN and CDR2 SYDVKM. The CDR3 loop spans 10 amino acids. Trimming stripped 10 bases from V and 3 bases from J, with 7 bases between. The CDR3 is CATYYYEQYF. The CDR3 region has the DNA TGTGCCACCTACTACTACGAGCAGTACTTC.

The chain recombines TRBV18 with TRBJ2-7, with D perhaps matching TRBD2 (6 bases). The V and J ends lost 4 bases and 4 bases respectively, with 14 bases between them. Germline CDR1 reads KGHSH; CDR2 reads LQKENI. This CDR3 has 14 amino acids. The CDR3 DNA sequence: TGTGCCAGCTCACTTACTAGCTCGGGGTACGAGCAGTACTTC. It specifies CASSLTSSGYEQYF.

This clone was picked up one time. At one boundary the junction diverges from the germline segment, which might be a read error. In nucleotides, the CDR3 is TGTGCCAGCAGCTACTACGGTCCGGGTGGCAATCAGCCCCAGCATTTT. This codes for CASSYYGPGGNQPQHF. The chain is built from TRBV6-5 and TRBJ1-5; D unclear. Germline-derived CDR1 and CDR2 are MNHEY and SVGAGI. This CDR3 is 16 amino acids long.